The next 20 T cell receptor beta chains were all read from a single sample in a study of regulatory T cells in long-lasting Graves disease. Construction of the TCR beta libraries employed iRepertoire HTBI primers in conjunction with Arm-PCR of CDR3 regions. TCRdb re-called the multiplex PCR reads with MiXCR, one entry per CDR3 protein. Of some 440,000 distinct CDR3 sequences in the sample, about 20% were seen once. Time point described: persistent/refractory GD, antithyroid drugs over 5 years with positive TRAb. TCR sequences were obtained from RNA taken from PBMCs. Sequencing was performed on peripheral blood mononuclear cells (PBMCs), taken when the disease was refractory, from a patient treated with antithyroid drugs. The origin of the receptors is a female donor with Graves disease.

This clonotype was observed at least ten times. The gene calls are TRBV3-1 and TRBJ2-5, with D maybe TRBD2 (5 bases). The ends were cut back, 5 bases at V and 2 bases at J, with 12 bases in the middle. Germline V gene sequence: CDR1 LGHDT, CDR2 YNNKEL (reference sequence). The CDR3 is made up of 14 amino acids. The CDR3 sequence is CASSTRTLQETQYF. The CDR3 nucleotides are TGTGCCAGCAGCACTCGGACTCTACAAGAGACCCAGTACTTC.

This clonotype has a count of ten or more. The genes are TRBV24-1 and TRBJ2-5; a weak D match, TRBD1 (6 bases). The V and J ends lost 4 bases and 5 bases respectively, with 16 bases between them. Germline CDR1 and CDR2: KGHDR and SFDVKD. There are 15 residues in the CDR3. The DNA for the CDR3 is TGTGCCACCAGTGACCCGACACAGGGTAGGGAGACCCAGTACTTC. This sequence encodes CATSDPTQGRETQYF.

This clonotype was detected ten times or more. J is TRBJ1-1 and V is TRBV7-2, with 7 bases matching TRBD1. From germline, CDR1 is SGHTA and CDR2 FQGNSA. J was trimmed by 11 bases and V by 5 bases; bases with no gene match: 8. The CDR3 runs to 12 residues. CDR3 DNA sequence: TGTGCCAGCAGCGCAACAGACAGGGATGCTTTCTTT. It is translated as CASSATDRDAFF.

This clonotype was seen repeatedly, ten times or more. The chain combines TRBV20-1 with TRBJ1-2, with D hard to call. The CDR3 is 13 residues long. The ends were cut back, 0 bases at V and 3 bases at J, with 8 bases in the middle. Germline assignment: CDR1 DFQATT and CDR2 SNEGSKA (reference sequence). The CDR3 here is CSARETAYYGYTF. The CDR3 nucleotides read TGCAGTGCTAGAGAGACGGCCTACTATGGCTACACCTTC.

The V call is TRBV5-6, the J call TRBJ1-5, with TRBD1 matching over 8 bases. Germline V gives CDR1 SGHDT, CDR2 YYEEEE. There are 15 residues in the CDR3. V dropped 0 bases and J dropped 3; count of bases not matched to a gene: 2. The CDR3 region has the DNA TGTGCCAGCAGCTTGGGGGGACAGGCCAATCAGCCCCAGCATTTT. It yields the protein CASSLGGQANQPQHF.

This clonotype was detected only a few times. The chain couples TRBV15 to TRBJ1-1, with a weak D call TRBD1 (5 bases). CDR3 length: 16 residues. V lost 5 bases and J lost 0, with 16 bases in between. Germline V gene sequence: CDR1 LNHNV, CDR2 YYDKDF (reference sequence). Here the CDR3 DNA reads TGTGCCACCAGCCGCGGGACGGCTGATATGAACACTGAAGCTTTCTTT. Protein product: CATSRGTADMNTEAFF. The full variable domain, rest sourced from reference TRBV15 and TRBJ1-1, is DAMVIQNPRYQVTQFGKPVTLSCSQTLNHNVMYWYQQKSSQAPKLLFHYYDKDFNNEADTPDNFQSRRPNTSFCFLDIRSPGLGDTAMYLCATSRGTADMNTEAFFGQGTRLTVV.

J is TRBJ2-5 and V is TRBV28, with TRBD2 matching 12 bases. J lost 5 bases, V lost 5 bases, and 9 bases had no gene match. This CDR3 is built from 16 residues. Germline loops: CDR1 MDHEN, CDR2 SYDVKM. This CDR3 reads CASSVGLAGPLETQYF. CDR3 nucleotide sequence: TGTGCCAGCAGTGTCGGACTAGCGGGACCTCTGGAGACCCAGTACTTC.

This clonotype occurred many times. The rearrangement links TRBV20-1 to TRBJ1-4, with a tentative D call TRBD1 (6 bases). CDR3 size: 12 residues. Trimming shortened V by 3 bases and J by 14 bases, and 16 bases separated the two germline ends. Germline assignment: CDR1 DFQATT and CDR2 SNEGSKA (reference sequence). Here the CDR3 reads CSARRHGTGLFF. The CDR3 DNA is TGCAGTGCTAGGAGACACGGTACAGGGCTGTTTTTT.

This clonotype was found a few times. The gene calls are TRBV20-1 and TRBJ1-2, with TRBD1 as a possible D gene (5 bases). From germline, CDR1 is DFQATT and CDR2 SNEGSKA (reference sequence). CDR3 length equals 13 residues. CDR3 in DNA: TGCAGAACTGAAAACGACCAGGGTGATGGCTACACCTTC. Protein product: CRTENDQGDGYTF.

This clonotype showed up many times. This chain joins TRBV3-1 and TRBJ1-4; D is unresolved. Germline V gene data show CDR1 as LGHDT and CDR2 as YNNKEL (reference sequence). V was trimmed by 1 base and J by 7 bases, leaving 13 bases between them. This CDR3 contains 15 residues. In DNA, the CDR3 is TGTGCCAGCAGCCAAGTCAGGTCGAATACTGAAAAACTGTTTTTT. It encodes CASSQVRSNTEKLFF.

This clonotype showed up many times. The chain is built from TRBV28 and TRBJ1-1, with unresolved D. Looked up from germline, CDR1 is MDHEN and CDR2 is SYDVKM. This CDR3 has 12 amino acids. Trimming took 3 bases from V and 5 from J, leaving 7 bases between them. DNA of the CDR3: TGTGCCAGCAGTTTCCAAGGGACTGAAGCTTTCTTT. Encoded protein: CASSFQGTEAFF.

The chain employs TRBV15 and TRBJ2-7; D is unresolved. V was trimmed by 0 bases and J by 5 bases, leaving 11 bases between them. The germline V gene encodes CDR1 LNHNV and CDR2 YYDKDF (reference sequence). The CDR3 is made up of 14 amino acids. In nucleotides, the CDR3 is TGTGCCACCAGCAGAGACGGCGGTTTCAACGAGCAGTACTTC. Its protein product is CATSRDGGFNEQYF.

This chain links TRBV3-1 with TRBJ2-2, with 7 bases that match TRBD2. CDR1 is LGHDT and CDR2 is YNNKEL in the germline V gene (reference sequence). J was trimmed by 5 bases and V by 0 bases; bases with no gene match: 9. The CDR3 spans 17 residues. CDR3 nucleotides: TGTGCCAGCAGCCAAGAAAACAGCGGGAAAAGTACCGGGGAGCTGTTTTTT. Its translation: CASSQENSGKSTGELFF.

A remark on this clonotype: Given a much more abundant clone one base away, this may be a read error. This CDR3 fails to terminate in the conserved phenylalanine or tryptophan, so it likely reflects a read error. Because the CDR3's place on the DNA is in doubt, the DNA is left out and the CDR3 is given as listed by TCRdb. The rearrangement joins TRBV2 to TRBJ2-5; TRBD2 is the table's D call, not checked against the DNA. Germline CDR1 is SNHLY and CDR2 is FYNNEI. Ends included, the CDR3 has 11 residues. The CDR3 sequence: CASRLSGRGYL.

About this clonotype itself: A much bigger clone sits one base away, suggesting this may be a read error. The chain carries TRBV6-8 and TRBJ1-5; possibly TRBD1 for D (6 bases). Trimming removed 8 bases from V and 11 bases from J, with 22 bases in between. Germline loops: CDR1 MNHGY, CDR2 SAAAGT. CDR3 length: 14 amino acids. The CDR3 region has the DNA TGTGCCAGCGTCTTACAGGGAGCACAATCAGCCCAGCATTTT. It yields the protein CASVLQGAQSAQHF.

About this clonotype itself: Just one base apart from a much larger clone, this may be a read error. The CDR3 DNA is TGTGCCAGCAGCTTAGCGCGGGTTAGGACAGAGGAAGAACTGTTTTTT. This gives the protein CASSLARVRTEEELFF. V is TRBV7-9 and J is TRBJ1-4, with D tentatively TRBD1 (6 bases). Germline CDR1 SEHNR, CDR2 FQNEAQ (reference sequence). The CDR3 is made up of 16 amino acids. V lost 0 bases and J 12 bases, leaving 20 bases between the germline ends.

Regarding this clonotype: A junction end diverges from the germline sequence, so it may reflect a read error. This rearrangement joins TRBV4-2 to TRBJ2-2; D may be TRBD1 or TRBD2 (5 bases each). Germline lookup yields CDR1 LGHNA and CDR2 YNFKEQ. The CDR3 loop spans 13 amino acids. CDR3 region: CTSSPGAAGELFF. In DNA, the CDR3 is TGTACCAGCAGCCCCGGGGCCGCCGGGGAGCTGTTTTTT.

This clonotype has more than one count but fewer than ten. V and J are TRBV9 and TRBJ1-2, with D possibly matching TRBD1 (6 bases). Trimming stripped 4 bases from V and 3 bases from J, with 13 bases between. Germline V lookup: CDR1 SGDLS, CDR2 YYNGEE. This CDR3 region has 14 residues. The CDR3 sequence is CASSTAGVDYGYTF. CDR3 DNA sequence: TGTGCCAGCAGCACAGCAGGGGTGGACTATGGCTACACCTTC.

This CDR3 reads CASSHLEEQYF. The CDR3 region has the DNA TGTGCCAGCAGCCACCTGGAAGAGCAGTACTTC. The chain uses TRBV5-6 and TRBJ2-7; no clear D gene. Germline V gene lookup returns CDR1 SGHDT and CDR2 YYEEEE. The V end was cut by 4 bases, the J end by 7 bases, with 9 bases between. The CDR3 is 11 residues long.

This chain connects TRBV11-1 to TRBJ1-4; no reliable D call. Germline lookup yields CDR1 SGHAT and CDR2 FQDESV (reference sequence). The CDR3 spans 15 residues. V was trimmed by 6 bases and J by 0 bases, leaving 11 bases between them. The CDR3 protein is CASSPTNATNEKLFF. The CDR3 DNA sequence: TGTGCCAGCAGTCCGACAAATGCAACTAATGAAAAACTGTTTTTT.